This TCR beta chain was obtained from a study of blood T cell repertoires in COVID-19. All enrollees were roughly 18 to 89 years old and from approximately 25 US areas. Donors were grouped by their self-reported clinical history. The CDR3 sequence is 15 residues long. Trimming pared 6 bases from V and 13 bases from J, leaving 22 bases between. Germline CDR1 reads LNHDA; CDR2 reads SQIVND (reference sequence). Profiled with immunoSEQ multiplex PCR; TCRdb holds only in-frame clones, not every one. The sample holds some 210,000 clones, 80% to 90% seen once. The source of this sequence is a young man with acute COVID-19. The chain couples TRBV19 to TRBJ1-6; D is ambiguous. Sequences were obtained from PBMCs or T cells enriched from blood (not recorded which). CDR3 sequence reads: CASSHPEGQVSPLHF. The DNA of the CDR3 is TGTGCCAGTAGCCACCCCGAGGGCCAGGTATCTCCCCTCCACTTT. Using reference TRBV19 and TRBJ1-6 for the parts outside the CDR3, the full variable domain is DGGITQSPKYLFRKEGQNVTLSCEQNLNHDAMYWYRQDPGQGLRLIYYSQIVNDFQKGDIAEGYSVSREKKESFPLTVTSAQKNPTAFYLCASSHPEGQVSPLHFGNGTRLTVT.